The 4 T cell receptor beta chains given below trace back to one sample, sequenced in a study of cytomegalovirus exposure and HLA in healthy donors. Researchers ran the PCR with 60 Vbeta and 13 Jbeta primers. The method was immunoSEQ multiplex PCR; TCRdb's version includes in-frame clones alone and lacks a portion of them. Counted here are roughly 200,000 clones, less than 85% occurring once; the ten biggest clones make up approximately 0.6%. Sequencing input: PBMCs. All receptors derive from a man between 18 and 29 years old in good health and CMV-seronegative.

The J gene is TRBJ2-1, the V gene TRBV19; TRBD2 is a possible D gene (7 bases). From germline, CDR1 is LNHDA and CDR2 SQIVND (reference sequence). The CDR3 totals 16 residues. V was pared by 7 bases and J by 4 bases, with 20 bases between. The CDR3 region has the DNA TGTGCCAGTAAGGGGGGGTGGGAAGGGAGTTACAATGAGCAGTTCTTC. It encodes CASKGGWEGSYNEQFF.

The V call is TRBV10-2, the J call TRBJ2-5; a weak D match, TRBD1 (5 bases). The J call is in doubt because the DNA end fits TRBJ2-7 better. The V gene's germline CDR1 is WSHSY and CDR2 SAAADI. This CDR3 comprises 12 residues. In DNA, the CDR3 is TGCGCCCGACCGACAGAGCTCTACGAGCAGTACTTC. Protein product: CARPTELYEQYF.

This sequence joins TRBV2 and TRBJ1-4; D perhaps matches TRBD1 (5 bases). CDR1 is SNHLY and CDR2 is FYNNEI in the germline V gene. The V end was cut by 5 bases, the J end by 2 bases, with 6 bases between. CDR3 length: 13 residues. CDR3 sequence reads: CASSRQTNEKLFF. CDR3 sequence (DNA): TGTGCCAGCAGTAGACAGACTAATGAAAAACTGTTTTTT.

Only a few counts were recorded for this clone. The gene calls are TRBV11-2 and TRBJ2-5; 9 bases are a match to TRBD1. This CDR3 is 16 amino acids long. Trimming cost V 5 bases and J 5 bases; bases outside gene matches: 12. Germline loops: CDR1 SGHAT, CDR2 FQNNGV. The CDR3 DNA reads TGTGCCAGCAGCCCAACCAGAACAGGGGGCGGGGAGACCCAGTACTTC. Protein sequence: CASSPTRTGGGETQYF.